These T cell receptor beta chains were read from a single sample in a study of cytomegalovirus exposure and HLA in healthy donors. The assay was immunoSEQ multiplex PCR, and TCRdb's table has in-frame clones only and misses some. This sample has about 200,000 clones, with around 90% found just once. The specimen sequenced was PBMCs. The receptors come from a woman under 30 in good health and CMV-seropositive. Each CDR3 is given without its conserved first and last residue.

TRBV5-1	ASSLGSGVEDTQY
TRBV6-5	ASSARGLGNEQF
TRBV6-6	ASRQFVGGNTEAF
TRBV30	AWTSGGDGYT
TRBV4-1	ASSQATDYEQY
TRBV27	ASTIKGAGELF
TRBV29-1	SVALNRGGAVAKNIQY
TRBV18	ASSPSGRASYEQY
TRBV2	ASSALTGGTDTQY
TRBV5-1	ASSLGQETEAF
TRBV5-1	ASSPELLYTQY
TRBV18	ASSPLAGNQPQH
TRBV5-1	ASWGQGGILAPIIYGYT
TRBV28	ASSFDSLDRGDTEAF
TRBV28	ASSWGGYEQY
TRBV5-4	ASSLRRTSGRVSYEQY
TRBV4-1	ASSQYPRGSITEAF
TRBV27	ASGDSPYNEQF
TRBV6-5	ASTLLAGGYNEQF
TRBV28	ASSLNQGAGNTEAF
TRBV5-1	ASSLGTGPTGELF
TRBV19	ASSISTVPFYGYT
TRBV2	ANDIAGGNQETQY
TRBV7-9	ASSLSGESYEQY
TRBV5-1	ASSLDGMNTEAF
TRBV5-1	ASSLGLANEQF
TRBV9	ASSVDASRLEQY
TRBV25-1	ASSSGLAGGPGTGELF
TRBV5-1	ASGIPPGASYNEQF
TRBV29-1	SAAALPGTASNGYT
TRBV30	AWSPLGGAGGYT